This entry features one T cell receptor beta chain sequence. As handled by the study authors: Amplification of reference gene primers was used by the study to estimate nucleated cell counts. This table comes from immunoSEQ multiplex PCR, and its TCRdb copy is limited to in-frame clones, with some not included. That table gives V, J and clone size, and the DNA gave D and trimming. This table holds fewer than 400,000 clones, more than 75% found once. This sample was included in a study of blood T cell repertoires in COVID-19. Trimming took off 2 bases at V and 7 bases at J, with 4 bases between the two ends. This CDR3 region has 12 residues. Germline CDR1 and CDR2: KGHDR and SFDVKD. Recruits, aged 18 to 89 years, lived in 24 US areas. Cohorts were based on clinical histories the participants reported.

Sequenced material: PBMCs or T cells enriched from blood (not recorded which). The source is a woman aged 45 to 65 who had recovered from COVID-19. The rearrangement joins TRBV24-1 to TRBJ2-2; the D is unclear. The CDR3: CATSDWSGELFF. DNA for the CDR3: TGTGCCACCAGTGATTGGAGCGGGGAGCTGTTTTTT.